One sample yielded the 21 T cell receptor beta chains listed below, sequenced in a study of monozygotic twins with inflammatory bowel disease. Using the 5' RACE reads, TCRdb records one entry per CDR3 protein without DNA. The record lists 400,000 to 500,000 distinct CDR3 sequences, of which the ten most abundant hold 2% to 3%. The sample was blood. The receptor set was obtained from a human donor with ulcerative colitis or Crohn's disease, or a healthy co-twin of an affected twin (not recorded which).

The chain couples TRBV3-1 to TRBJ1-4; the TCRdb D gene call, TRBD1, has no DNA to confirm it. This CDR3 contains 20 residues. CDR1 and CDR2 (germline): LGHDT, YNNKEL (reference sequence). The CDR3 region is CASSQLLGQGTHATNEKLFF.

The chain has TRBV5-4 and TRBJ2-7; TCRdb lists TRBD1, though no DNA is available to test this call. CDR1 is SGHNT, CDR2 YYREEE, per germline (reference sequence). The CDR3 is made up of 15 amino acids. The CDR3 sequence is CASSGRGWANSEQYF.

The chain's CDR3 is CASRGHFGYGYTF. The V call is TRBV19, the J call TRBJ1-2; the D gene TCRdb calls, TRBD1, cannot be checked with no DNA. CDR1 LNHDA and CDR2 SQIVND come from the germline V gene (reference sequence). CDR3 size: 13 residues.

This chain uses TRBV25-1 with TRBJ2-5. CDR3 length: 15 residues. Germline lookup yields CDR1 MGHDK and CDR2 SYGVNS. The chain's CDR3 is CASSEYAGYQETQYF.

The chain is built from TRBV6-6 and TRBJ2-1. This CDR3 contains 12 residues. CDR1 MNHNY and CDR2 SVGAGI come from the germline V gene (reference sequence). The CDR3 sequence is CASSYSTREQFF.

V gene TRBV20-1 combines with J gene TRBJ1-5; TCRdb names TRBD1, which stays unverified in the absence of DNA. Germline CDR1 is DFQATT and CDR2 is SNEGSKA (reference sequence). This CDR3 is 14 amino acids long. CDR3 protein: CSASLLSGAWPQHF.

The chain uses TRBV19 and TRBJ2-7. In germline, CDR1 is LNHDA, CDR2 SQIVND (reference sequence). This CDR3 is built from 14 residues. The CDR3: CASSNRGGSYEQYF.

CDR3 sequence reads: CSASISGGGGEQYF. V is TRBV20-1 and J is TRBJ2-7; TCRdb designates TRBD2, a call that cannot be tested without DNA. The germline V gene has CDR1 DFQATT and CDR2 SNEGSKA (reference sequence). The length of the CDR3 is 14 residues.

The CDR3 sequence: CASSSGLGQGETQYF. The chain has TRBV5-4 and TRBJ2-5; the TCRdb D gene call, TRBD1, has no DNA to confirm it. This CDR3 region has 15 residues. Germline CDR1 is SGHNT and CDR2 is YYREEE (reference sequence).

This chain connects TRBV24-1 to TRBJ2-1; with no DNA, the TCRdb D assignment of TRBD2 cannot be verified. The CDR3 sequence is 21 residues long. Germline V gene lookup returns CDR1 KGHDR and CDR2 SFDVKD. CDR3 protein: CATSDSGRTSGRTPYYNEQFF.

The chain combines TRBV7-9 with TRBJ2-1. This CDR3 has 12 amino acids. Germline V gene lookup returns CDR1 SEHNR and CDR2 FQNEAQ (reference sequence). The CDR3 region is CASDGKNDEQFF. Full variable domain (remainder filled in from reference TRBV7-9 and TRBJ2-1): DTGVSQNPRHKITKRGQNVTFRCDPISEHNRLYWYRQTLGQGPEFLTYFQNEAQLEKSRLLSDRFSAERPKGSFSTLEIQRTEQGDSAMYLCASDGKNDEQFFGPGTRLTVL.

The gene calls are TRBV6-6 and TRBJ1-6. The V gene's germline CDR1 is MNHNY and CDR2 SVGAGI (reference sequence). This CDR3 comprises 13 residues. CDR3 loop: CASSYSFNSPLHF.

The chain employs TRBV5-5 and TRBJ1-5. Per germline, CDR1 SGHKS and CDR2 YYEKEE (reference sequence). CDR3 length: 15 residues. The CDR3 loop is CASSFGDFSNQPQHF.

V and J are TRBV27 and TRBJ2-1; without DNA, the TCRdb call of TRBD1 cannot be checked. CDR1 is MNHEY, CDR2 SMNVEV, per germline (reference sequence). CDR3 length equals 15 residues. The CDR3 here is CASSLTGDAYNEQFF.

This chain joins TRBV11-2 and TRBJ1-1; the D call from TCRdb, TRBD1, cannot be confirmed without DNA. The CDR3 covers 14 residues. Germline V gene sequence: CDR1 SGHAT, CDR2 FQNNGV. The CDR3 loop is CASSQPPGNTEAFF.

This chain uses TRBV18 with TRBJ1-1; without DNA, the TCRdb call of TRBD1 cannot be checked. The CDR3 is 14 residues long. Germline V gives CDR1 KGHSH, CDR2 LQKENI. Here the CDR3 reads CASSPPGDRLGAFF.

This chain links TRBV5-4 with TRBJ2-7; without DNA, the TCRdb call of TRBD1 cannot be checked. The CDR3 length is 17 residues. Germline V CDR1 and CDR2: SGHNT, YYREEE (reference sequence). CDR3 sequence: CASSLNGWGQKVYEQYF.

The rearrangement uses TRBV4-2 and TRBJ1-2; the D call from TCRdb, TRBD1, cannot be confirmed without DNA. The CDR3 contains 14 residues. Germline CDR1 LGHNA, CDR2 YNFKEQ. The CDR3 reads CASSRWGTGYGYTF.

V usage is TRBV7-3 and J usage is TRBJ2-3. The CDR3 is 13 residues long. Germline V gene lookup returns CDR1 SGHTA and CDR2 FQGTGA. CDR3 protein: CASSPDFTDTQYF.

The V gene is TRBV11-3, the J gene TRBJ2-1; TCRdb gives TRBD2 as the D gene, but with no DNA this cannot be confirmed. CDR1 SGHNT and CDR2 YENEEA come from the germline V gene. The CDR3 runs to 13 residues. The CDR3 loop reads CASSLAQGQEQFF.

V and J are TRBV6-5 and TRBJ2-3; TCRdb designates TRBD1, a call that cannot be tested without DNA. Germline V gene sequence: CDR1 MNHEY, CDR2 SVGAGI. CDR3 length: 15 residues. The CDR3 protein is CASSYQGSLTDTQYF.